This TCR beta chain was sequenced for a study of cytomegalovirus exposure and HLA in healthy donors. Whole-study results and caveats: Later analysis suggested most CMV-associated TCR beta chains were HLA-restricted. The majority of TCR sequences were rare, yet some public TCRs appeared in many donors.

V dropped 0 bases and J dropped 2; count of bases not matched to a gene: 2. The CDR3 contains 15 residues. In germline, CDR1 is SGHNT, CDR2 YYREEE (reference sequence). The PCR was carried out with 60 Vbeta primers and 13 Jbeta primers. Assay used: immunoSEQ multiplex PCR; TCRdb lists only in-frame clones, some missing. Among some 140,000 clones listed, approximately 8.9% were seen once. As for this clone: Its target is unknown.

Sequenced: PBMCs. V is TRBV5-4 and J is TRBJ2-1; 7 positions agree with TRBD1. The TCR was taken from a woman aged 40 to 55 in good health and CMV-seropositive. The DNA of the CDR3 is TGTGCCAGCAGCTTGGACAGGGGCACCTACAATGAGCAGTTCTTC. As protein: CASSLDRGTYNEQFF.